A single sample gave rise to the 21 T cell receptor beta chains below, sequenced in a study of blood T cells in healthy people across ages. Sample-barcoded 5' priming and a J-beta primer mix drove a second PCR of about 7 to 11 cycles. TCRdb called the 5' RACE reads again in MiXCR, with one record for every CDR3 protein. The table lists 1.5 million to 2 million distinct CDR3 sequences, about 28% of them singletons, with about 7.7% in the top ten. The sample comprised blood. The receptors come from a woman aged 25 to 39 in good health.

In its sample, this clonotype was seen a few times. The gene calls are TRBV12-3 or TRBV12-4 and TRBJ2-1, with a tentative D call TRBD1 (5 bases). The CDR3 consists of 17 residues. Trimming cost V 7 bases and J 0 bases, with 19 bases left between them. The CDR3: CASTSQIRASSYNEQFF. CDR3 coding DNA: TGTGCCAGCACCTCCCAAATCAGGGCAAGCTCCTACAATGAGCAGTTCTTC.

A remark on this clonotype: Given a much more abundant clone one base away, this may be a read error. The chain couples TRBV29-1 to TRBJ2-7, with 12 bases lining up with TRBD1. CDR3 length equals 14 residues. Looked up from germline, CDR1 is SQVTM and CDR2 is ANQGSEA. The CDR3 bases are TGCAGCGTTGTTCAGGGACAGGGGGCGTACGTGCAGTACTTC. Translating gives CSVVQGQGAYVQYF.

This clonotype was observed many times. The rearrangement links TRBV7-2 to TRBJ2-5; the match to TRBD1 covers 10 bases. The junction had 4 bases not matched to a gene; V was cut back by 5 bases and J by 4 bases. The germline CDR1 and CDR2 sequences are SGHTA and FQGNSA. The CDR3 sequence is 14 residues long. CDR3 protein: CASSRDRGGETQYF. CDR3 bases: TGTGCCAGCAGCAGGGACAGGGGAGGAGAGACCCAGTACTTC.

The sample holds many counts of this clonotype. This chain joins TRBV25-1 and TRBJ2-6; unclear D gene. The CDR3 is 16 residues long. Germline CDR1 is MGHDK and CDR2 is SYGVNS. V lost 6 bases, J lost 0 bases, and 12 bases lay in between. DNA of the CDR3: TGTGCCAGCAGCGAAGGACGGACCTCTGGGGCCAACGTCCTGACTTTC. Amino acids: CASSEGRTSGANVLTF.

V gene TRBV12-3 or TRBV12-4 combines with J gene TRBJ1-2; no firm D call. Trimming took off 5 bases at V and 0 bases at J, with 19 bases between the two ends. The CDR3 contains 17 residues. CDR3 protein: CASSRTANSITNYGYTF. The CDR3 DNA reads TGTGCCAGCAGTCGCACAGCGAATAGCATTACTAACTATGGCTACACCTTC.

This chain uses TRBV28 with TRBJ1-2; the D is unclear. The CDR3 is made up of 16 amino acids. Germline CDR1 and CDR2: MDHEN and SYDVKM. Between the trimmed V and J ends, which lost 3 bases and 8 bases, there was a span of 22 bases. This CDR3 is CASSFRVLADLEGYTF. CDR3 bases: TGTGCCAGCAGTTTTCGCGTCCTCGCTGACTTAGAAGGCTACACCTTC.

This chain connects TRBV25-1 to TRBJ2-1; TRBD1 might be the D (6 bases). The length of the CDR3 is 16 residues. Germline CDR1 reads MGHDK; CDR2 reads SYGVNS. Trimming took 2 bases from V and 9 from J, leaving 20 bases between them. The CDR3 loop is CASSELRTDAPSEQFF. The DNA of the CDR3 is TGTGCCAGCAGTGAACTTAGGACAGATGCCCCCAGTGAGCAGTTCTTC. The whole variable domain, filled in from reference TRBV25-1 and TRBJ2-1, reads EADIYQTPRYLVIGTGKKITLECSQTMGHDKMYWYQQDPGMELHLIHYSYGVNSTEKGDLSSESTVSRIRTEHFPLTLESARPSHTSQYLCASSELRTDAPSEQFFGPGTRLTVL.

This sequence joins TRBV10-3 and TRBJ1-1; D gene uncertain. The V and J ends lost 5 bases and 0 bases respectively, with 19 bases between them. Germline CDR1 is ENHRY and CDR2 is SYGVKD. CDR3 length: 17 amino acids. CDR3 nucleotide sequence: TGTGCCATCAGTAAGACCCCCAGACCGGAGATGAACACTGAAGCTTTCTTT. Its translation: CAISKTPRPEMNTEAFF.

In this sample, this clonotype turned up once. V gene TRBV5-1 combines with J gene TRBJ1-1; tentative D call: TRBD1 (5 bases). Looked up from germline, CDR1 is SGHRS and CDR2 is YFSETQ. V was shortened by 2 bases and J by 1 base, with 18 bases between the two germline ends. The CDR3 extends over 17 amino acids. The DNA for the CDR3 is TGCGCCAGCAGCTTAGATATTACAGGCGCGGGGAACACTGAAGCTTTCTTT. Its translation is CASSLDITGAGNTEAFF.

This clonotype was seen a handful of times. The junction does not match germline at one end; this may be a read error. CDR3 region: CAGSPTGAQETQYF. CDR3 DNA sequence: TGTGCCGGCAGCCCTACGGGAGCTCAAGAGACCCAGTACTTC. This chain connects TRBV7-9 to TRBJ2-5, with D perhaps matching TRBD2 (6 bases). In germline, CDR1 is SEHNR, CDR2 FQNEAQ (reference sequence). CDR3 length: 14 residues.

The rearrangement uses TRBV20-1 and TRBJ2-3; no reliable D call. Trimming removed 4 bases at V and 6 bases at J, with 8 bases between. Germline CDR1 and CDR2: DFQATT and SNEGSKA (reference sequence). The CDR3 length is 11 residues. The CDR3 DNA reads TGCAGTGCTACTATGGGGGATACGCAGTATTTT. This encodes CSATMGDTQYF.

This clonotype was counted a few times. The chain uses TRBV2 and TRBJ1-2; D is uncertain. The germline V gene has CDR1 SNHLY and CDR2 FYNNEI. The CDR3 has 12 amino acids. V shed 1 base and J shed 8 bases, with 8 bases lying between them. CDR3 in amino acids: CASSEDSTGYTF. Here the CDR3 DNA reads TGTGCCAGCAGTGAAGACAGTACCGGCTACACCTTC. Full variable domain (remainder filled in from reference TRBV2 and TRBJ1-2): EPEVTQTPSHQVTQMGQEVILRCVPISNHLYFYWYRQILGQKVEFLVSFYNNEISEKSEIFDDQFSVERPDGSNFTLKIRSTKLEDSAMYFCASSEDSTGYTFGSGTRLTVV.

This clonotype appeared many times. This sequence joins TRBV7-3 and TRBJ2-5, with D perhaps matching TRBD2 (6 bases). The CDR3 loop spans 12 amino acids. CDR1 and CDR2 from the germline V gene are SGHTA and FQGTGA. Trimming took off 4 bases at V and 7 bases at J, with 10 bases between the two ends. CDR3 in DNA: TGTGCCAGCAGCTCGGACGGGGGGACCCAGTACTTC. Translating gives CASSSDGGTQYF.

This clonotype was counted many times. J is TRBJ2-5 and V is TRBV15; tentative D call: TRBD1 (6 bases). The V gene's germline CDR1 is LNHNV and CDR2 YYDKDF (reference sequence). This CDR3 has 14 residues. V lost 1 base, J lost 4 bases, and 10 bases lay in between. As DNA, the CDR3 is TGTGCCACCAGCAGAGGCAGGGGTGGAGAGACCCAGTACTTC. Residues: CATSRGRGGETQYF.

The V call is TRBV28, the J call TRBJ1-2; no firm D call. V lost 7 bases and J 8 bases, leaving 17 bases between the germline ends. This CDR3 contains 13 residues. CDR1 MDHEN and CDR2 SYDVKM come from the germline V gene. The CDR3 region is CASMTIGVYGYTF. Written as DNA, the CDR3 is TGTGCCAGCATGACCATAGGAGTATACGGCTACACCTTC.

The V call is TRBV2, the J call TRBJ2-1; no reliable D call. Trimming stripped 0 bases from V and 15 bases from J, with 18 bases between. There are 14 residues in the CDR3. The germline V gene has CDR1 SNHLY and CDR2 FYNNEI. In DNA, the CDR3 is TGTGCCAGCAGTGAAGCGCCTGCCGGCGACGCTGGGTTCTTC. Its protein is CASSEAPAGDAGFF.

The J gene is TRBJ2-7, the V gene TRBV6-5; 13 bases are a match to TRBD2. The CDR3 length is 16 residues. CDR1 and CDR2 from the germline V gene are MNHEY and SVGAGI. V shed 5 bases, J shed 7 bases, and the junction held 11 bases outside the gene matches. This chain's CDR3 is CASSHTSGRVRGEQYF. CDR3 nucleotide sequence: TGTGCCAGCAGTCATACTAGCGGGAGGGTCCGCGGGGAGCAGTACTTC.

The V call is TRBV19, the J call TRBJ2-7; D assignment may be TRBD1 or TRBD2 (5 bases each). The V gene's germline CDR1 is LNHDA and CDR2 SQIVND (reference sequence). Trimming removed 3 bases at V and 4 bases at J, with 10 bases between. This CDR3 has 13 amino acids. In DNA, the CDR3 is TGTGCCAGTAGTATTGGCAGGGAGTACGAGCAGTACTTC. This encodes CASSIGREYEQYF.

This clonotype was detected only a few times. The rearrangement uses TRBV7-2 and TRBJ2-7; D ambiguous. The CDR3 runs 15 residues. Trimming removed 1 base from V and 6 bases from J, with 16 bases in between. Germline assignment: CDR1 SGHTA and CDR2 FQGNSA. CDR3 region: CASSLGFRLPREQYF. CDR3 sequence (DNA): TGTGCCAGCAGCTTAGGGTTTAGGCTCCCACGCGAGCAGTACTTC.

The V and J genes are TRBV7-1 and TRBJ2-7, with D possibly matching TRBD2 (6 bases). TRBV7-1 is an open reading frame, and its role is uncertain. The CDR3 sequence is 15 residues long. Trimming removed 3 bases from V and 1 base from J, with 13 bases in between. The CDR3 DNA follows: TGTGCCAGCAGCTCCCTCAGCGGGCCATCCTACGAGCAGTACTTC. The encoded protein is CASSSLSGPSYEQYF.

This clonotype was counted between two and nine times. The chain uses TRBV7-2 and TRBJ2-5, with 9 nucleotides matching TRBD2. This CDR3 spans 15 amino acids. The germline V gene encodes CDR1 SGHTA and CDR2 FQGNSA. The trim removed 5 bases at V and 6 bases at J, leaving 10 bases unmatched. This CDR3 is CASSLVAGAQKTQYF. The CDR3, as DNA: TGTGCCAGCAGCCTGGTAGCGGGAGCTCAGAAGACCCAGTACTTC.